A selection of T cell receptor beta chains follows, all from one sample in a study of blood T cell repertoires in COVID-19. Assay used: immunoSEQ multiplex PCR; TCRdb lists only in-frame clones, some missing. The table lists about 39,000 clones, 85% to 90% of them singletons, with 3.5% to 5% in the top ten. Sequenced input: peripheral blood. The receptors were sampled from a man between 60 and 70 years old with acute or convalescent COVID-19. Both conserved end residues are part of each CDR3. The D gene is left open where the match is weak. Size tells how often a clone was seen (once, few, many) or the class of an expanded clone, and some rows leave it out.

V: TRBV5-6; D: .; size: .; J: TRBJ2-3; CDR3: CASSLRGTKPSTDTQYF; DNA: TGTGCCAGCAGCTTGAGAGGAACCAAGCCTAGCACAGATACGCAGTATTTT
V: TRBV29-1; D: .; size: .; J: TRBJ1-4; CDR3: CASTGVAGGTNEKLFF; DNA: TGCGCCTCAACGGGAGTCGCCGGGGGGACTAATGAAAAACTGTTTTTT
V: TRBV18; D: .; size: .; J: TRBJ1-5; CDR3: CASSAGDGNQPQHF; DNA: TGTGCCAGCTCAGCGGGGGATGGCAATCAGCCCCAGCATTTT
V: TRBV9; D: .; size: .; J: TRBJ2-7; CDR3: CASSASDGLGEQYF; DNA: TGTGCCAGCAGCGCCAGTGACGGCCTCGGGGAGCAGTACTTC
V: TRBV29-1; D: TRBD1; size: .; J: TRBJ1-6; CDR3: CSVRDRDNSPLHF; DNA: TGCAGCGTGAGGGACAGAGATAATTCACCCCTCCACTTT
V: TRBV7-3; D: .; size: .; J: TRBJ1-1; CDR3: CASSLQENTEAFF; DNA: TGTGCCAGCAGCTTACAGGAGAACACTGAAGCTTTCTTT
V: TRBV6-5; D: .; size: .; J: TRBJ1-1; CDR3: CASTPTGMYTEAFF; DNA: TGTGCCAGCACACCAACAGGGATGTACACTGAAGCTTTCTTT
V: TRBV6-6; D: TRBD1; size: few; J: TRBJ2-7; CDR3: CASSAGGAEQYF; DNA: TGTGCCAGCAGCGCAGGGGGCGCAGAGCAGTACTTC
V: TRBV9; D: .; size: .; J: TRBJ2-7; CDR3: CASSVRDRDTYEQYF; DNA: TGTGCCAGCAGCGTAAGGGACCGGGACACGTACGAGCAGTACTTC
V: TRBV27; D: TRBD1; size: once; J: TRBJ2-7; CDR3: CASSLRRDSEQYF; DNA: TGTGCCAGCAGTTTACGCAGGGACAGCGAGCAGTACTTC
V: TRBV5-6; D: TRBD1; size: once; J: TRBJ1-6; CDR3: CASSGTGEASPLHF; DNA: TGTGCCAGCAGCGGGACAGGGGAGGCATCACCCCTCCACTTT
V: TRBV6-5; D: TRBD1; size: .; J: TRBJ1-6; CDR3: CASSPPGTGYSPLHF; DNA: TGTGCCAGCAGTCCCCCCGGGACAGGCTATTCACCCCTCCACTTT
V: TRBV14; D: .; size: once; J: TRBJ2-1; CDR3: CASSQGVRSAEQFF; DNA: TGTGCCAGCAGCCAAGGGGTGAGGTCCGCTGAGCAGTTCTTC
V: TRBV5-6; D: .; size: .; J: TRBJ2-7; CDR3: CASSLGLSGEQYF; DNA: TGTGCCAGCAGCTTGGGTCTTTCAGGGGAGCAGTACTTC
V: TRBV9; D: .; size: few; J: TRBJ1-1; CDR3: CASSLQWSTEAFF; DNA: TGTGCCAGCAGCCTCCAGTGGAGTACTGAAGCTTTCTTT
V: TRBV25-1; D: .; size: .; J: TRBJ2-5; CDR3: CASSIGAIETQYF; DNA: TGTGCCAGCAGTATAGGGGCAATCGAGACCCAGTACTTC
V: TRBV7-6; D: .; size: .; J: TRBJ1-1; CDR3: CASSLGGRGMNTEAFF; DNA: TGTGCCAGCAGCTTGGGGGGGCGTGGTATGAACACTGAAGCTTTCTTT
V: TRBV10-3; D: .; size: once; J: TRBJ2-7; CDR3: CAISVKGGGDSYEQYF; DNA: TGTGCCATCAGTGTGAAAGGAGGGGGCGATTCCTACGAGCAGTACTTC
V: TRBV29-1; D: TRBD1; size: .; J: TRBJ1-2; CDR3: CSGRQGEGYTF; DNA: TGCAGCGGGCGACAGGGTGAGGGCTACACCTTC
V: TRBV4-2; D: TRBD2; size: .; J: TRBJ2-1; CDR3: CASSQGGGQYNEQFF; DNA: TGTGCCAGCAGCCAAGGCGGGGGGCAGTACAATGAGCAGTTCTTC
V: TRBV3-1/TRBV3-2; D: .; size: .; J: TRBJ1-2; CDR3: CASSQGSGIANYGYTF; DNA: TGTGCCAGCAGCCAAGGTTCAGGGATCGCTAACTATGGCTACACCTTC
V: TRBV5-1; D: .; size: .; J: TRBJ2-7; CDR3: CASSWGEGEQYF; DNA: TGCGCCAGCAGCTGGGGGGAAGGCGAGCAGTACTTC
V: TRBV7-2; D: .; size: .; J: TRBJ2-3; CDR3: CASSSLEPIDTQYF; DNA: TGTGCCAGCAGCTCCCTAGAGCCAATCGATACGCAGTATTTT
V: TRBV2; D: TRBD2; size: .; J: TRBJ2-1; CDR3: CASSPTSGEHNEQFF; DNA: TGTGCCAGCAGTCCTACTAGCGGAGAACACAATGAGCAGTTCTTC
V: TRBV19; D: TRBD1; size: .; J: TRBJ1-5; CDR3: CASSRFGTGDQPQHF; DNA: TGTGCCAGTAGTCGGTTCGGGACAGGGGATCAGCCCCAGCATTTT
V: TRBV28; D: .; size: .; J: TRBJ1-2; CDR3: CASSAGQPNYGYTF; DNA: TGTGCCAGCAGTGCCGGACAGCCGAACTATGGCTACACCTTC
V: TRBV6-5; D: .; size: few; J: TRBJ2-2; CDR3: CASRNRATGELFF; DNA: TGTGCCAGCAGAAACAGAGCCACCGGGGAGCTGTTTTTT
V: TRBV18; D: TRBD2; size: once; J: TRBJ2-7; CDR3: CASSPPYGTSGGMGEQYF; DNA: TGTGCCAGCTCACCACCCTACGGGACTAGCGGGGGAATGGGGGAGCAGTACTTC
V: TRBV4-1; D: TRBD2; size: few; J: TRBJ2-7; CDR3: CASSRGLAVTYEQYF; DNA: TGCGCCAGCAGCCGTGGACTAGCGGTTACCTACGAGCAGTACTTC
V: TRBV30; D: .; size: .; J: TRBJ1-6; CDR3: CAWETANSPLHF; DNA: TGTGCCTGGGAGACAGCGAATTCACCCCTCCACTTT
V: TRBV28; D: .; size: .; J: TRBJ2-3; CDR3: CASRGLGGDTQYF; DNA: TGTGCCAGCAGGGGGCTTGGAGGGGATACGCAGTATTTT
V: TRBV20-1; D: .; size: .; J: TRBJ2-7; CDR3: CSASKAGNEQYF; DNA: TGCAGTGCTAGTAAGGCGGGGAACGAGCAGTACTTC
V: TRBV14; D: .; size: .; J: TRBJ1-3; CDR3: CASSHRQSSGNTIYF; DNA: TGTGCCAGCAGCCACCGACAGAGCTCTGGAAACACCATATATTTT
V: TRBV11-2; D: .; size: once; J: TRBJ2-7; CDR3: CASSLDGGAYYEQYF; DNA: TGTGCCAGCAGCTTAGACGGCGGGGCCTACTACGAGCAGTACTTC
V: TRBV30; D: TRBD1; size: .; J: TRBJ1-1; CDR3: CAWSAPGTGHTEAFF; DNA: TGTGCCTGGAGTGCGCCCGGGACAGGACACACTGAAGCTTTCTTT
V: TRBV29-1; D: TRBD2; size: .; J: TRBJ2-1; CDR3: CSGQTSGGPYNEQFF; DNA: TGCAGCGGGCAGACTAGCGGGGGACCCTACAATGAGCAGTTCTTC
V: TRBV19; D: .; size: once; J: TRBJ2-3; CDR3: CASGTQAQYF; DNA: TGTGCCAGTGGGACTCAGGCGCAGTATTTT
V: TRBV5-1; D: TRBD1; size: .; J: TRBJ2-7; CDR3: CASSYRQGKGYEQYF; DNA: TGCGCCAGCAGCTACCGACAGGGGAAAGGGTACGAGCAGTACTTC
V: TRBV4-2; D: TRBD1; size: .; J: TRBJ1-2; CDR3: CASSQGDSRSTYGYTF; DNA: TGTGCCAGCAGCCAAGGGGACAGTCGGTCCACGTATGGCTACACCTTC
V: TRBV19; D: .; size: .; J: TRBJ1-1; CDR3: CASSTAAGGRTEAFF; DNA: TGTGCCAGTAGTACCGCGGCGGGGGGCCGGACTGAAGCTTTCTTT
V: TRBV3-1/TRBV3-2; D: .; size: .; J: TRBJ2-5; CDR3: CASSDVGQRGETQYF; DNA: TGTGCCAGCAGCGACGTGGGTCAACGCGGGGAGACCCAGTACTTC
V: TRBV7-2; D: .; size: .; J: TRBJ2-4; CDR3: CASSFFRGLGGSIQYF; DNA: TGTGCCAGCAGCTTCTTCCGCGGACTGGGGGGAAGCATTCAGTACTTC
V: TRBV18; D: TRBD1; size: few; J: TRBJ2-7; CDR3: CASSAGTGRDEQYF; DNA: TGTGCCAGCTCAGCCGGGACAGGGAGGGACGAGCAGTACTTC
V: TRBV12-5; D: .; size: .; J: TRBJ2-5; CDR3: CASEGPQETQYF; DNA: TGTGCTAGTGAGGGGCCCCAAGAGACCCAGTACTTC
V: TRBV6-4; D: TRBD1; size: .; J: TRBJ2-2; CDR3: CASKGQGNTGELFF; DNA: TGTGCCAGCAAGGGACAGGGGAACACCGGGGAGCTGTTTTTT
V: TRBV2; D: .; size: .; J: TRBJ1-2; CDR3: CASSGYGDYGYTF; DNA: TGTGCCAGCAGTGGGTATGGAGACTATGGCTACACCTTC
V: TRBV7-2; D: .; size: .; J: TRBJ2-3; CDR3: CASSLFGNRVADTQYF; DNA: TGTGCCAGCAGCTTATTTGGAAACAGGGTGGCAGATACGCAGTATTTT
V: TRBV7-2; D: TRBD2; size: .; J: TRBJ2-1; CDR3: CASSPTSGSYNEQFF; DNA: TGTGCCAGCAGCCCTACTAGCGGGTCTTACAATGAGCAGTTCTTC
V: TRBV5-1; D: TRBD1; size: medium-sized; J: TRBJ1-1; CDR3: CASSRDRRWTEAFF; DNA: TGCGCCAGCAGCCGGGACAGGCGGTGGACTGAAGCTTTCTTT
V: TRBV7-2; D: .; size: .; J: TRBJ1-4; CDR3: CASSLDGGKKLFF; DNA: TGTGCCAGCAGCTTAGATGGAGGGAAAAAACTGTTTTTT
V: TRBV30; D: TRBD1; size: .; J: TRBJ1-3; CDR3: CAWTRGRVGNTIYF; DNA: TGTGCCTGGACAAGGGGGCGCGTCGGAAACACCATATATTTT
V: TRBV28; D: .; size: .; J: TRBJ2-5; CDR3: CASSPPTVLGVSQYF; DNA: TGTGCCAGCAGTCCTCCCACAGTGTTGGGTGTATCCCAGTACTTC
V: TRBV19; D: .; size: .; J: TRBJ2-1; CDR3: CASSIQFSNEQFF; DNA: TGTGCCAGTAGTATCCAATTTAGCAATGAGCAGTTCTTC
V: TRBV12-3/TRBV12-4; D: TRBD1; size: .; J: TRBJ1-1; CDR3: CASRGQGETEAFF; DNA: TGTGCCAGCAGGGGACAGGGGGAGACTGAAGCTTTCTTT
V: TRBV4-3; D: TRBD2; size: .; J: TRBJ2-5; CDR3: CASSLSGGQETQYF; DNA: TGCGCCAGCAGCTTAAGCGGGGGGCAAGAGACCCAGTACTTC
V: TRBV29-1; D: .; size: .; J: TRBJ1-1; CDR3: CSVGPWGGENTEAFF; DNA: TGCAGCGTTGGGCCCTGGGGCGGAGAGAACACTGAAGCTTTCTTT
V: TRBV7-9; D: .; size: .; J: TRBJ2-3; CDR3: CASTQGAASTDTQYF; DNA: TGTGCCAGCACCCAAGGTGCAGCGAGCACAGATACGCAGTATTTT